Below, 7 T cell receptor beta chains from the same sample are listed, as sequenced in a study of shared clonotypes between healthy human individuals (dated by TCRdb to 2018 to 2020). CD8 naive samples were obtained by positive selection for CCR7 among CD45RO-negative cells, yielding a CD45RA+CCR7+ population from which TemRA cells were excluded. The method was the immunoSEQ multiplex PCR assay. TCRdb stores this immuneACCESS table with in-frame sequences only. Part of the clones is absent; in the studies checked, under half of the shortfall reflects unresolved V genes, and no reason is known for the rest. A total of 550,000 to 650,000 clones appear in this sample, 96% of them only once. Roughly 0.12% of the sample is taken by the ten largest. Sequenced input: naive CD8+ T cells sorted from blood. The cell subset or site label, as the study defines it: CD45RA+CCR7+. The source of these receptors is a woman in her twenties or thirties in good health.

The V call is TRBV21-1, the J call TRBJ1-5; TRBD1, the table's D call, lacks a check against the DNA. TRBV21-1 is tagged as a pseudogene. This CDR3 is 11 amino acids long. In DNA, the CDR3 is TGTGCCAGCAGCAGGGCTCAGCCCCAGCATTTT. It specifies CASSRAQPQHF.

This chain uses TRBV6-6 with TRBJ2-7; 7 nucleotides align to TRBD1. The CDR3 is made up of 14 amino acids. The germline V gene has CDR1 MNHNY and CDR2 SVGAGI (reference sequence). The V segment lost 5 bases and the J segment 5 bases; nucleotides outside the gene matches: 9. The CDR3 sequence is CASSGSSTGDEQYF. CDR3 DNA sequence: TGTGCCAGCAGTGGCTCAAGCACAGGGGACGAGCAGTACTTC.

CDR3 protein: CASGGVPDTEAFF. The DNA of the CDR3 is TGTGCCAGCGGGGGGGTTCCGGACACTGAAGCTTTCTTT. This chain connects TRBV28 to TRBJ1-1; D possibly corresponds to TRBD1 (5 bases). The CDR3 sequence is 13 residues long. From germline, CDR1 is MDHEN and CDR2 SYDVKM. Trimming removed 8 bases at V and 3 bases at J, with 13 bases between.

This chain links TRBV28 with TRBJ2-1; 7 bases align to TRBD1. V trimming: 3 bases; J trimming: 7 bases; junction bases outside the gene matches: 6. The length of the CDR3 is 14 residues. The germline gives CDR1 MDHEN, CDR2 SYDVKM. The DNA of the CDR3 is TGTGCCAGCAGTTTTCCCGGGACAGCAAATGAGCAGTTCTTC. This translates into CASSFPGTANEQFF. The complete variable domain, with remaining parts taken from reference TRBV28 and TRBJ2-1, reads DVKVTQSSRYLVKRTGEKVFLECVQDMDHENMFWYRQDPGLGLRLIYFSYDVKMKEKGDIPEGYSVSREKKERFSLILESASTNQTSMYLCASSFPGTANEQFFGPGTRLTVL.

This clone was detected a few times. This rearrangement joins TRBV18 to TRBJ2-2, with a weak D call TRBD1 (6 bases). V lost 3 bases and J 5 bases, leaving 7 bases between the germline ends. This CDR3 spans 13 amino acids. Germline lookup yields CDR1 KGHSH and CDR2 LQKENI. This CDR3 reads CASSPTGTGELFF. CDR3 coding DNA: TGTGCCAGCTCACCTACAGGGACCGGGGAGCTGTTTTTT.

This clone has just one count. The chain links TRBV5-6 to TRBJ2-7; 11 bases match TRBD2. The CDR3 is 15 residues long. Trimming took 3 bases from V and 7 from J; bases not matched to a gene: 9. Per the germline V gene, CDR1 is SGHDT and CDR2 is YYEEEE. In nucleotides, the CDR3 is TGTGCCAGCAGCTGGGCCGGGACTAGCGGTGATGAGCAGTACTTC. Translation gives CASSWAGTSGDEQYF.

The chain couples TRBV15 to TRBJ2-7, with 12 bases matching TRBD1. Per germline, CDR1 LNHNV and CDR2 YYDKDF (reference sequence). Trimming at V came to 8 bases and at J to 7 bases, leaving 9 bases not matched to a gene. The CDR3 has 14 amino acids. The CDR3 is CATSSGQGAVEQYF. The DNA for the CDR3 is TGTGCCACCTCGTCGGGACAGGGGGCTGTTGAGCAGTACTTC.